What follows are 15 T cell receptor beta chains derived from one specimen sequenced in a study of blood T cell repertoires in COVID-19. The protocol was immunoSEQ multiplex PCR, while the TCRdb copy is restricted to in-frame clones and leaves out a portion. The repertoire consists of approximately 62,000 clones, with approximately 90% occurring once and the leading ten covering 1.4%. Sequenced sample: peripheral blood. These receptors were collected from a man in his 60s with acute or convalescent COVID-19.

This clone has more than one count but fewer than ten. The chain is built from TRBV19 and TRBJ2-7, with TRBD1 matching over 7 bases. Trimming took 5 bases from V and 3 from J; bases not matched to a gene: 4. The CDR3 consists of 13 residues. Germline-derived CDR1 and CDR2 are LNHDA and SQIVND (reference sequence). CDR3 residues: CASSDRVDYEQYF. CDR3 in DNA: TGTGCCAGTAGTGACAGGGTAGACTACGAGCAGTACTTC.

The V and J genes are TRBV3-1 (or the pseudogene TRBV3-2) and TRBJ2-7; TRBD2 matches at 10 bases. J lost 4 bases, V lost 4 bases, and 13 bases had no gene match. The germline V gene has CDR1 LGHDT and CDR2 YNNKEL (reference sequence). The CDR3 consists of 17 residues. The CDR3 is CASSPGLASQLQYEQYF. The CDR3 DNA sequence: TGTGCCAGCAGCCCGGGACTAGCGTCTCAGTTGCAATACGAGCAGTACTTC.

The V call is TRBV7-9, the J call TRBJ2-2, with 8 bases lining up with TRBD2. The CDR3 totals 19 residues. The germline gives CDR1 SEHNR, CDR2 FQNEAQ (reference sequence). The junction had 13 bases not matched to a gene; V was cut back by 2 bases and J by 2 bases. In nucleotides, the CDR3 is TGTGCCAGCAGCTTAACCCCGGCCCGAGTAGCGGGAAACACCGGGGAGCTGTTTTTT. Translating gives CASSLTPARVAGNTGELFF. Combining the CDR3 with reference TRBV7-9 and TRBJ2-2 gives the whole variable domain DTGVSQNPRHKITKRGQNVTFRCDPISEHNRLYWYRQTLGQGPEFLTYFQNEAQLEKSRLLSDRFSAERPKGSFSTLEIQRTEQGDSAMYLCASSLTPARVAGNTGELFFGEGSRLTVL.

The rearrangement joins TRBV19 to TRBJ2-6, with D possibly TRBD1 on 6 matching bases. V lost 5 bases to trimming and J lost 2 bases, with 16 bases between them. There are 17 residues in the CDR3. Germline CDR1 LNHDA, CDR2 SQIVND (reference sequence). The CDR3 loop reads CASSPTLYRAGANVLTF. The CDR3 DNA reads as TGTGCCAGTAGTCCGACTCTTTACAGGGCTGGGGCCAACGTCCTGACTTTC.

The V gene is TRBV4-2, the J gene TRBJ2-7, with 8 bases fitting TRBD1. Germline V gives CDR1 LGHNA, CDR2 YNFKEQ. This CDR3 contains 18 residues. Losses at the gene ends were 1 base for V and 3 bases for J; bases not matched to a gene: 14. The CDR3 region is CASSQATGVSVNVYEQYF. The CDR3 nucleotides are TGTGCCAGCAGCCAAGCGACAGGGGTGAGCGTCAACGTCTACGAGCAGTACTTC.

This chain connects TRBV4-2 to TRBJ1-1; D is possibly TRBD1 (6 bases). The CDR3 spans 17 residues. V lost 4 bases, J lost 2 bases, and 20 bases lay in between. The germline gives CDR1 LGHNA, CDR2 YNFKEQ. CDR3 protein: CASSLNPQGTGNTEAFF. Here the CDR3 DNA reads TGTGCCAGCAGCCTCAACCCACAGGGCACGGGTAACACTGAAGCTTTCTTT.

This clone appeared a single time. The rearrangement uses TRBV10-2 and TRBJ1-1; the D is unclear. Trimming took off 8 bases at V and 6 bases at J, with 10 bases between the two ends. The CDR3 has 11 amino acids. Germline V gene lookup returns CDR1 WSHSY and CDR2 SAAADI. CDR3 amino acids: CASGPSAEAFF. The CDR3 DNA reads as TGCGCCAGCGGCCCCAGTGCTGAAGCTTTCTTT.

This rearrangement joins TRBV28 to TRBJ1-4; the match to TRBD1 covers 7 bases. Germline assignment: CDR1 MDHEN and CDR2 SYDVKM. J was trimmed by 7 bases and V by 2 bases; bases with no gene match: 4. The CDR3 contains 14 residues. The CDR3 loop reads CASSLVGGGEKLFF. The CDR3 DNA is TGTGCCAGCAGTTTAGTAGGGGGCGGTGAAAAACTGTTTTTT.

This chain uses TRBV18 with TRBJ1-6; D possibly corresponds to TRBD1 (6 bases). Germline V gene lookup returns CDR1 KGHSH and CDR2 LQKENI. The CDR3 is 16 amino acids. V gave up 4 bases and J gave up 6 bases, with 16 bases separating them. The CDR3 sequence is CASSQDPDSTNSPLHF. The CDR3 DNA reads as TGTGCCAGCTCACAAGACCCGGACAGCACTAATTCACCCCTCCACTTT.

The chain recombines TRBV24-1 with TRBJ1-5; TRBD1 agrees at 7 bases. The ends lost 6 bases at V and 4 bases at J; junction bases unmatched: 5. The CDR3 runs 14 residues. Germline CDR1 reads KGHDR; CDR2 reads SFDVKD. DNA for the CDR3: TGTGCCACCAGTCAGGGGGGAGAAAATCAGCCCCAGCATTTT. As protein: CATSQGGENQPQHF.

This chain joins TRBV5-5 and TRBJ1-2; D may be TRBD1 (5 bases). The CDR3 is 14 amino acids. Germline lookup yields CDR1 SGHKS and CDR2 YYEKEE (reference sequence). Trimming removed 1 base from V and 14 bases from J, with 21 bases in between. The CDR3 sequence is CASSLLSHQGESTF. CDR3 coding DNA: TGTGCCAGCAGCTTGCTTTCCCATCAGGGTGAAAGTACCTTC.

The chain joins TRBV14 to TRBJ2-1; D gene uncertain. CDR1 is SGHDN and CDR2 is FVKESK in the germline V gene. This CDR3 is 13 amino acids long. V shed 3 bases and J shed 4 bases, with 7 bases lying between them. The CDR3 is CASSHVRYNEQFF. The CDR3 coding sequence is TGTGCCAGCAGCCATGTACGGTACAATGAGCAGTTCTTC. The complete variable domain, with remaining parts taken from reference TRBV14 and TRBJ2-1, reads EAGVTQFPSHSVIEKGQTVTLRCDPISGHDNLYWYRRVMGKEIKFLLHFVKESKQDESGMPNNRFLAERTGGTYSTLKVQPAELEDSGVYFCASSHVRYNEQFFGPGTRLTVL.

This chain links TRBV6-5 with TRBJ1-4; TRBD1 is a possible D gene (5 bases). The germline V gene has CDR1 MNHEY and CDR2 SVGAGI. V lost 6 bases and J lost 3, with 8 bases in between. The CDR3 has 13 residues. The CDR3 sequence is CASRRGANEKLFF. The CDR3 nucleotides read TGTGCCAGCAGACGGGGGGCTAATGAAAAACTGTTTTTT.

The chain employs TRBV2 and TRBJ1-6, with 12 nucleotides matching TRBD1. Germline V gene sequence: CDR1 SNHLY, CDR2 FYNNEI. The CDR3 extends over 15 amino acids. V dropped 7 bases and J dropped 10; count of bases not matched to a gene: 8. CDR3 amino acids: CASNPGTGGISPLHF. The CDR3 nucleotides are TGTGCCAGCAACCCAGGGACAGGGGGCATCTCACCCCTCCACTTT.

This sequence joins TRBV30 and TRBJ2-1, with 14 bases aligning to TRBD2. V lost 2 bases and J lost 6; bases outside the gene matches: 3. Looked up from germline, CDR1 is GTSNPN and CDR2 is SVGIG (reference sequence). The CDR3 runs to 15 residues. CDR3 region: CAWSSGTSGSNEQFF. The CDR3 DNA is TGTGCCTGGAGTTCAGGGACTAGCGGGAGCAATGAGCAGTTCTTC.